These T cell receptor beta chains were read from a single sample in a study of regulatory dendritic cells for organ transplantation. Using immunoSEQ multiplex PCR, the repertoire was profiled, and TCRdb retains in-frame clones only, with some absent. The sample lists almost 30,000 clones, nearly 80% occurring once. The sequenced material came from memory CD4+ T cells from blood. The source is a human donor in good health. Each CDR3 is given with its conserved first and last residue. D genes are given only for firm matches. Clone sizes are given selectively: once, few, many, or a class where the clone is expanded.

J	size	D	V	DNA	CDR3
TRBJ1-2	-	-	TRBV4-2	TGTGCCAGCAGCCAAGATTTAGGGTATGGCTACACCTTC	CASSQDLGYGYTF
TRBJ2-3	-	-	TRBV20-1	TGCAGTGCTTTAAGCACAGATACGCAGTATTTT	CSALSTDTQYF
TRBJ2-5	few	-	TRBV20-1	TGCAGTGGGGATCACCAAGAGACCCAGTACTTC	CSGDHQETQYF
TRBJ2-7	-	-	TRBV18	TGTGCCAGCTCACCGCGTCAACAGGGCGCACCCTACGAGCAGTACTTC	CASSPRQQGAPYEQYF
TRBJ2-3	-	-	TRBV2	TGTGCCAGCCGAAAAGAGGGGGGGTTCCATACGCAGTATTTT	CASRKEGGFHTQYF
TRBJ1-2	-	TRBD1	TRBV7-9	TGTGCCAGCAGCCTGACAGGGGTCCCTAACTATGGCTACACCTTC	CASSLTGVPNYGYTF
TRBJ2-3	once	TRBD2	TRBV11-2	TGTGCCAGCAGCTTAGGAGGACTAGCGGGGGGAACAGATACGCAGTATTTT	CASSLGGLAGGTDTQYF
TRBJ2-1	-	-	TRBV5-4	TGTGCCAGCAGCCGACAGAACTACAATGAGCAGTTCTTC	CASSRQNYNEQFF
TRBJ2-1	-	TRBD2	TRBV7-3	TGTGCCAGCAGCTTAACCCTCGGGGGGGAGCAGTTCTTC	CASSLTLGGEQFF
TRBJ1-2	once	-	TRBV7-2	TGTGCCAGCAGCCTACAAACGGCGGGGGCCGCCCCGGGTGGCTACACCTTC	CASSLQTAGAAPGGYTF
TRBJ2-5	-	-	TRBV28	TGTGCCAGCAGCTCCCCGGGGTGGACAGCCAAAGAGACCCAGTACTTC	CASSSPGWTAKETQYF
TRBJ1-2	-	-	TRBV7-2	TGTGCCAGCAGCAGTACGGACGGGAGGGAGGGCTACACCTTC	CASSSTDGREGYTF
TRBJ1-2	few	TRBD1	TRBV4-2	TGTGCCAGCAGCCCTGACGGACAGGGGGGGTATGGCTACACCTTC	CASSPDGQGGYGYTF
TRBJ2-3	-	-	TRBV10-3	TGTGCCATCAGTGAGTCTGGAGCAGATACGCAGTATTTT	CAISESGADTQYF
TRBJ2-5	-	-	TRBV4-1	TGCGCCAGCAGCCAAGGAACTAGAGAGACCCAGTACTTC	CASSQGTRETQYF
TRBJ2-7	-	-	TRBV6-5	TGTGCCAGCCGGAGGGCGGACGGGTACGAGCAGTACTTC	CASRRADGYEQYF
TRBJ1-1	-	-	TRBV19	TGTGCCAGTAGTATTTCGTCATTTTACACTGAAGCTTTCTTT	CASSISSFYTEAFF
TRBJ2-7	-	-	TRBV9	TGTGCCAGCAGCGTAGGTGTCAGCCAGGGCTGGGGCGAGCAGTACTTC	CASSVGVSQGWGEQYF
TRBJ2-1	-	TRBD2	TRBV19	TGTGCCAGTAGGCCGACGGGACTAGCGGAGTACAATGAGCAGTTCTTC	CASRPTGLAEYNEQFF
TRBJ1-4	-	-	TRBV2	TGTGCCAGCAAGGGAGGGGTTAATGAAAAACTGTTTTTT	CASKGGVNEKLFF
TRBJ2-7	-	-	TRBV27	TGTGCCAGCAGTTTTCAGACAGGTGCCTACGAGCAGTACTTC	CASSFQTGAYEQYF
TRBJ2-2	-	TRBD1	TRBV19	TGTGCCAGTAGTAATTGGGCAGGGGGCGATGTCGGGGAGCTGTTTTTT	CASSNWAGGDVGELFF
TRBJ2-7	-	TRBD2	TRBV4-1	TGCGCCAGCAGCCAATCTAGCGGGGGGGTCGCCGAGCAGTACTTC	CASSQSSGGVAEQYF
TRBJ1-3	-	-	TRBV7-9	TGTGCCAGCAGCCAACGGACTGAGTCTGGAAACACCATATATTTT	CASSQRTESGNTIYF
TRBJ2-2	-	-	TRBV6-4	TGTGCCAGCAGTGAGCGGGACACCGGGGAGCTGTTTTTT	CASSERDTGELFF
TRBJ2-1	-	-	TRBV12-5	TGTGCTAGTGGTAGCTCAGGACTCCAGTTCTTC	CASGSSGLQFF
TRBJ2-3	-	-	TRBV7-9	TGTGCCAGCAGCTCCCTGACCCCCACAGATACGCAGTATTTT	CASSSLTPTDTQYF
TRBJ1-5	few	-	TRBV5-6	TGTGCCAGCAGCTATCGGGAATTTCAGCCCCAGCATTTT	CASSYREFQPQHF
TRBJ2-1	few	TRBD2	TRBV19	TGTGCCAGTAGCCCTTCTTGGGGGGGAGGGGACAATGAGCAGTTCTTC	CASSPSWGGGDNEQFF
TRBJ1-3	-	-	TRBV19	TGTGCCAGTAGTATAACAGCTCAGAGCTCTGGAAACACCATATATTTT	CASSITAQSSGNTIYF
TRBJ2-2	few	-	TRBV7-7	TGTGCTAGCAGCCATCTTCGCGGCACCGGGGAGCTGTTTTTT	CASSHLRGTGELFF
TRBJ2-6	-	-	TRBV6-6	TGTGCCAGCAAAGCGCTCTCTGGGGCCAACGTCCTGACTTTC	CASKALSGANVLTF
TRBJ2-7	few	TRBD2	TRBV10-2	TGCGCCAGCAGGATAGCGGGAGGGGAGGGCGAGCAGTACTTC	CASRIAGGEGEQYF
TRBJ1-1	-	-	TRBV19	TGTGCCAGTAGTTCAGGGGCCCTACGCACTGAAGCTTTCTTT	CASSSGALRTEAFF
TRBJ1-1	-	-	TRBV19	TGTGCCAGTAGTAATGAGAGGGGAGGGTTGGCTGAAGCTTTCTTT	CASSNERGGLAEAFF
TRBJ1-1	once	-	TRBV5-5	TGTGCCAGCAGCTGGGGACAGAACACTGAAGCTTTCTTT	CASSWGQNTEAFF
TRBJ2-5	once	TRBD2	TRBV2	TGTGCCAGCACGGCGGGGGAGACCGAGACCCAGTACTTC	CASTAGETETQYF
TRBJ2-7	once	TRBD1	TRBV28	TGTGCCAGCAGTTCGCCGGGACAGGGAACCTACGAGCAGTACTTC	CASSSPGQGTYEQYF
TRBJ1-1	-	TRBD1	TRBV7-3	TGTGCCAGCAGCCAGGGACAGGGTGGTGAAGCTTTCTTT	CASSQGQGGEAFF
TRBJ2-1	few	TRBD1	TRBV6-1	TGTGCCAGCAGCAGACAGGGGAGGAATGAGCAGTTCTTC	CASSRQGRNEQFF
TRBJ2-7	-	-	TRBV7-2	TGTGCCAGCAGCGACGGCCAGCCCTACGAGCAGTACTTC	CASSDGQPYEQYF
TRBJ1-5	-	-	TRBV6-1	TGTGCCAGCAGTGCTAGGGCAGAATTATATAGCAATCAGCCCCAGCATTTT	CASSARAELYSNQPQHF
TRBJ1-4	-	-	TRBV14	TGTGCCAGGGCTGGTTTAGGTGAAAAACTGTTTTTT	CARAGLGEKLFF
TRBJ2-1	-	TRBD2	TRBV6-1	TGTGCCAGCAGCGAGAGGAGCGGGAGGGGCAATGAGCAGTTCTTC	CASSERSGRGNEQFF
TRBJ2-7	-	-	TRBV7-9	TGTGCCAGCAGCTTAAGTCAGTTCTACGAGCAGTACTTC	CASSLSQFYEQYF
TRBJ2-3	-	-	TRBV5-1	TGCGCCAGCAGCCCTGGGCCCCATAGTCCCGATACGCAGTATTTT	CASSPGPHSPDTQYF
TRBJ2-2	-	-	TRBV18	TGTGCCAGCTCACCAGTGAACACCGGGGAGCTGTTTTTT	CASSPVNTGELFF
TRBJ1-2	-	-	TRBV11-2	TGTGCCAGCAGCCTAATACGGCGCCGAACAGGGTCCCATGGCTACACCTTC	CASSLIRRRTGSHGYTF
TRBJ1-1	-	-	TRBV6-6	TGTGCCAGCAGTTACTCGACGGGGGAAGCTTTCTTT	CASSYSTGEAFF
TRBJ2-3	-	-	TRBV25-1	TGTGCCAGCAGTGAATCTCGCTTAACAGATACGCAGTATTTT	CASSESRLTDTQYF
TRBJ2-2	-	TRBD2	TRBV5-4	TGTGCCAGCAGCTTTGTCGGACTAGCGGACACCGGGGAGCTGTTTTTT	CASSFVGLADTGELFF
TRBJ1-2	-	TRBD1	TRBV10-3	TGTGCCATCAGTGAAACAGGGGTGGGATATGGCTACACCTTC	CAISETGVGYGYTF
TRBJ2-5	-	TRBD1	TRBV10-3	TGTGCCATCACCGCCGGACAGGGAGAGACCCAGTACTTC	CAITAGQGETQYF
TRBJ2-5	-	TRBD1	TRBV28	TGTGCCAGCAGTTTATCGGGGACAGGGGGGTGGGCCCAGTACTTC	CASSLSGTGGWAQYF
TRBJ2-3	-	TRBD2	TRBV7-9	TGTGCCAGCAGCTTCCTGGGACATACTACTAGCGGGGTTACAGATACGCAGTATTTT	CASSFLGHTTSGVTDTQYF